This T cell receptor (beta chain) was obtained from a study of early stage breast cancer tumors. About the research overall: Among roughly twelve ER+/PR+/HER2- tumors, eight were ductal, four lobular. Regarding the study as a whole: Enriched TCRB sequences shared across patients were mostly commonly generated sequences. Compared with adjacent normal breast tissue, tumors showed around 2.7-fold greater T cell density and higher clonality.

Sequencing used immunoSEQ multiplex PCR; TCRdb keeps in-frame clones, though not all of them. The sample holds tens of thousands of clones, around 80% seen once. The CDR3 has 12 residues. The germline V gene has CDR1 GTSNPN and CDR2 SVGIG (reference sequence). Trimming took off 1 base at V and 5 bases at J, with 6 bases between the two ends. This clone was seen more than once but under ten times. Antigen specificity is unknown. The sample was blood. V gene TRBV30 combines with J gene TRBJ2-1; D call uncertain. The sequence derives from a person in their 40s with breast cancer. The CDR3 reads CAWSGQHNEQFF. The CDR3 coding sequence is TGTGCCTGGAGTGGCCAGCACAATGAGCAGTTCTTC. Using reference TRBV30 and TRBJ2-1 for the parts outside the CDR3, the full variable domain is SQTIHQWPATLVQPVGSPLSLECTVEGTSNPNLYWYRQAAGRGLQLLFYSVGIGQISSEVPQNLSASRPQDRQFILSSKKLLLSDSGFYLCAWSGQHNEQFFGPGTRLTVL.